This T cell receptor (beta chain) was observed in a study of T cells in Graves' hyperthyroidism and ophthalmopathy. General study findings and limits: The model foresaw ophthalmopathy a median roughly 6.5 months prior to onset.

Diagnoses used clinical symptoms, serum thyroxine and TRAb, thyroid ultrasound and orbital computed tomography. There were TCR beta CDR3 regions amplified from RNA transcripts. First-round RT-PCR with HTBI primers amplified the TCR CDR3 region. TCRdb analysed the multiplex PCR reads with MiXCR anew, one entry per CDR3 protein. The sample includes about 570,000 distinct CDR3 sequences, 14% of them seen just once. This clonotype came up many times. What it recognizes is unknown. The CDR3 consists of 18 residues. Germline assignment: CDR1 LGHNA and CDR2 YNFKEQ. V was clipped by 0 bases and J by 4 bases; unmatched bases: 14.

This receptor was taken from a woman aged 35 to 49 with Graves' hyperthyroidism. The specimen was blood. The V gene is TRBV4-2, the J gene TRBJ2-7, with 8 bases matching TRBD2. The CDR3 nucleotides are TGTGCCAGCAGCCAAGAACGTTCGGCGGGAGGCCTGAGTTACGAGCAGTACTTC. Amino acid sequence: CASSQERSAGGLSYEQYF.